This TCR beta chain was documented in a study of cytomegalovirus exposure and HLA in healthy donors. Overall study context: The approximately 710 first-cohort repertoires and the 110 or so validation repertoires shared the same platform, a later analysis reported. Study results and limitations: According to a subsequent analysis, TCR clusters from the first cohort were inclined to appear together in the 130 or so validation repertoires. Overall, around 150 TCR beta chains were annotated as cytomegalovirus-associated.

The CDR3 length is 14 residues. Per the germline V gene, CDR1 is LGHNA and CDR2 is YNFKEQ. V lost 1 base and J lost 7, with 11 bases in between. The donors were members of the validation cohort comprising over a hundred subjects, separate from the roughly 700-subject first cohort. This table comes from immunoSEQ multiplex PCR, and its TCRdb copy is limited to in-frame clones, with some not included. The sample has roughly 100,000 clones, approximately 81% seen once; the top ten hold around 20%. In the case of this clone: Its antigen is unknown.

V and J are TRBV4-2 and TRBJ1-5, with a possible D match to TRBD1 (5 bases). Material for sequencing was PBMCs. The receptor comes from a man aged 18 to 29 in good health and CMV-seropositive. The DNA for the CDR3 is TGTGCCAGCAGCCAAGGGGGGGATGGACAGCCCCAGCATTTT. Residues: CASSQGGDGQPQHF.